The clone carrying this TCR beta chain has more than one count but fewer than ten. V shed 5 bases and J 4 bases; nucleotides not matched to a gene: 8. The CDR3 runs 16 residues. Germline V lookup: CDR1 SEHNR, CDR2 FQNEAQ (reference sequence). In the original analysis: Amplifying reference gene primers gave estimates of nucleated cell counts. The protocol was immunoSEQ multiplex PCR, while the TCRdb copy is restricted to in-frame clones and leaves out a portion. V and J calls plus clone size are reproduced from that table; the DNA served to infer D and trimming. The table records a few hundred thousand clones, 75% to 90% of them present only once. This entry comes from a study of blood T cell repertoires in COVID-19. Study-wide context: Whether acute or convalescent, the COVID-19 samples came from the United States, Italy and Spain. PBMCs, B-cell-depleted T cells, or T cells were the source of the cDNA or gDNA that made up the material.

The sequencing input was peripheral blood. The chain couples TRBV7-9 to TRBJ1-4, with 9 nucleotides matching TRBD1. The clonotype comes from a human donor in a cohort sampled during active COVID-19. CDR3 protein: CASSETGGKGNEKLFF. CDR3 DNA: TGTGCCAGCAGCGAAACAGGGGGCAAGGGTAATGAAAAACTGTTTTTT.